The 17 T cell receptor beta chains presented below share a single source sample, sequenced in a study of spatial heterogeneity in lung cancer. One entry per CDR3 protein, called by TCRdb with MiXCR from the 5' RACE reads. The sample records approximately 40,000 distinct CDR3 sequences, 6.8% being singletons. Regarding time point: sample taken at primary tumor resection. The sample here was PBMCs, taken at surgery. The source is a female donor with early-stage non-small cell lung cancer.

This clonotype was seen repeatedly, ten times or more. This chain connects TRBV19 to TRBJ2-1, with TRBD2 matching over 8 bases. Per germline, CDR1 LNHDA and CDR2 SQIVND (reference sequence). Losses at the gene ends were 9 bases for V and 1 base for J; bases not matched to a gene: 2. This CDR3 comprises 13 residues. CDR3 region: CASGGASYNEQFF. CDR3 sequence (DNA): TGTGCCAGCGGGGGGGCATCCTACAATGAGCAGTTCTTC.

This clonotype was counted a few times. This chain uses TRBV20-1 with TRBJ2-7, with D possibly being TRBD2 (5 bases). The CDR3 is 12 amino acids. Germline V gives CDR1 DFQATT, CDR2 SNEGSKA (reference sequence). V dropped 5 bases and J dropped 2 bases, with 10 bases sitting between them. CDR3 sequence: CSAFPGAYEQYF. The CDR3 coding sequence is TGCAGTGCTTTTCCCGGGGCCTACGAGCAGTACTTC.

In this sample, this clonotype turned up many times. CDR3: CASSLVGTEYNEQFF. CDR3 DNA: TGTGCCAGCAGCTTAGTAGGGACAGAGTACAATGAGCAGTTCTTC. V usage is TRBV7-8 and J usage is TRBJ2-1; 7 positions match TRBD1. Germline V lookup: CDR1 SGHVS, CDR2 FQNEAQ. There are 15 residues in the CDR3. After removal of 1 base from V and 4 bases from J, the junction contained 4 bases not matched to a gene.

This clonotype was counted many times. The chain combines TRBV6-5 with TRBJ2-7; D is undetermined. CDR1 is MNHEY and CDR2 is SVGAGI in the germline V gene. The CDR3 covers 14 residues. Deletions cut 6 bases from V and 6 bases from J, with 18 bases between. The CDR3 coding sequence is TGTGCCAGCAGGGGTGGGCAGCATACCCCCGAGCAGTACTTC. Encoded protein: CASRGGQHTPEQYF.

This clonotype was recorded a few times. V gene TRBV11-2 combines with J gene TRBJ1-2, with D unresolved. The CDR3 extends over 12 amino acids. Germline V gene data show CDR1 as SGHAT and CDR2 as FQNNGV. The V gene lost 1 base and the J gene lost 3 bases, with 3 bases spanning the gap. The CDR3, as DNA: TGTGCCAGCAGCTTAGGGGACTATGGCTACACCTTC. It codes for CASSLGDYGYTF.

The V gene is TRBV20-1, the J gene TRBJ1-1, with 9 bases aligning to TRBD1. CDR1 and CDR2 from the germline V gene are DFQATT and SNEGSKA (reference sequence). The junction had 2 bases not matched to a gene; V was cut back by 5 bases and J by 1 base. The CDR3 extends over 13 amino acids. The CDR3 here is CSADRGENTEAFF. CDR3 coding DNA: TGCAGTGCTGACAGGGGGGAGAACACTGAAGCTTTCTTT.

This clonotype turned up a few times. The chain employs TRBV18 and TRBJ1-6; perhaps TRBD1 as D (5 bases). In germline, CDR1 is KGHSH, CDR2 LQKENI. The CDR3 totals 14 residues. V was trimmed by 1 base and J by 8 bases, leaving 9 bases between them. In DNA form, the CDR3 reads TGTGCCAGCTCACCACAGGGGTGGGATTCACCCCTCCACTTT. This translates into CASSPQGWDSPLHF.

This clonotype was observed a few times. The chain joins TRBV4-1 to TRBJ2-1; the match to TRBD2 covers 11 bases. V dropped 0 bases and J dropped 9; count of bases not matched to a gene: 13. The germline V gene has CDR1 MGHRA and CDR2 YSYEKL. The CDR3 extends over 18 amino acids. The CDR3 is CASSQELASGGIFGEQFF. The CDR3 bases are TGCGCCAGCAGCCAAGAGTTAGCTAGCGGGGGGATATTCGGTGAGCAGTTCTTC.

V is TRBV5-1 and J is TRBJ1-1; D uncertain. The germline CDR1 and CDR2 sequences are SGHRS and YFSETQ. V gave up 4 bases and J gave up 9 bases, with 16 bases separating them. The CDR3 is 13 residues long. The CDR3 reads CASSVNGEGKAFF. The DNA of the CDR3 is TGCGCCAGCAGCGTGAACGGAGAGGGTAAAGCTTTCTTT.

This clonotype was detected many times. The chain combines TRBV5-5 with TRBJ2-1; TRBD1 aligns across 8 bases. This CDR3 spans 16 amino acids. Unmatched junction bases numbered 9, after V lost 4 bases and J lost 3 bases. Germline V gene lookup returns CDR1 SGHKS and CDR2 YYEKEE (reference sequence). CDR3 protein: CASSPRGTGGYNEQFF. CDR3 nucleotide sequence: TGTGCCAGCAGCCCGAGGGGGACAGGAGGCTACAATGAGCAGTTCTTC.

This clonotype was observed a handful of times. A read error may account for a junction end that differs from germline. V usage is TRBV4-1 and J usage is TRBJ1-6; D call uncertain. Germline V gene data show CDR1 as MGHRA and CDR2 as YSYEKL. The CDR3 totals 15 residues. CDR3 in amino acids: CASSQDQPENSSLHF. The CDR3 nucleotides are TGCGCCAGCAGCCAAGATCAACCGGAGAATTCATCCCTCCACTTT.

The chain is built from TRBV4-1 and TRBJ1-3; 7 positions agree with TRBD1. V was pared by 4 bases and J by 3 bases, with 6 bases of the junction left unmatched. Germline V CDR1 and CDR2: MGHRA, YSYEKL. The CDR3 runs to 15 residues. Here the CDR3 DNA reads TGCGCCAGCAGCCCACAGGGGACGGATGGAAACACCATATATTTT. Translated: CASSPQGTDGNTIYF.

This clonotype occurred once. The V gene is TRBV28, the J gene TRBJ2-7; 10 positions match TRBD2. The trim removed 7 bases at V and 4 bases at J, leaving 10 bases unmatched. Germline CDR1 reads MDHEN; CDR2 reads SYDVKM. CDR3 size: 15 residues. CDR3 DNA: TGTGCCAGCAACCCCCCTAGCGGGGGAGCATACGAGCAGTACTTC. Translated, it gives CASNPPSGGAYEQYF.

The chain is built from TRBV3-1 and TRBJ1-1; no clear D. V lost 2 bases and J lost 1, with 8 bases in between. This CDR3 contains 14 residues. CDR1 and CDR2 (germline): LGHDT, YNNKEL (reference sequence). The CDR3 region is CASSQSPGNTEAFF. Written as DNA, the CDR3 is TGTGCCAGCAGCCAAAGTCCAGGGAACACTGAAGCTTTCTTT.

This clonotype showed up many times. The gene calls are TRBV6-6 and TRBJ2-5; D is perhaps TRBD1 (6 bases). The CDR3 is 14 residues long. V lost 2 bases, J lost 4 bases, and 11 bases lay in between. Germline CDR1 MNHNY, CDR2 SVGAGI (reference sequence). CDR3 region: CASSYTTGLETQYF. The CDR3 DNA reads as TGTGCCAGCAGTTACACCACAGGGTTAGAGACCCAGTACTTC.

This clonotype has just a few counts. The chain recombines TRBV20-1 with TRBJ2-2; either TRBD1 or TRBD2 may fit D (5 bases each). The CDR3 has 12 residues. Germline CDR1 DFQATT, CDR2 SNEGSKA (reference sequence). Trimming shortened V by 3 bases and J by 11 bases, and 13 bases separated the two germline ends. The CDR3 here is CSASPGTRELFF. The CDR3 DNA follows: TGCAGTGCTAGTCCCGGGACCCGAGAGCTGTTTTTT.

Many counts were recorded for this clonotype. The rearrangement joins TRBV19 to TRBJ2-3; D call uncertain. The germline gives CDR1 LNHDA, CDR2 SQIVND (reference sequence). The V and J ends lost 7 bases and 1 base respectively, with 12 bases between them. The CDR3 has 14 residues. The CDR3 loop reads CASKWSERTDTQYF. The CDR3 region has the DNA TGTGCCAGTAAGTGGTCAGAACGCACAGATACGCAGTATTTT.